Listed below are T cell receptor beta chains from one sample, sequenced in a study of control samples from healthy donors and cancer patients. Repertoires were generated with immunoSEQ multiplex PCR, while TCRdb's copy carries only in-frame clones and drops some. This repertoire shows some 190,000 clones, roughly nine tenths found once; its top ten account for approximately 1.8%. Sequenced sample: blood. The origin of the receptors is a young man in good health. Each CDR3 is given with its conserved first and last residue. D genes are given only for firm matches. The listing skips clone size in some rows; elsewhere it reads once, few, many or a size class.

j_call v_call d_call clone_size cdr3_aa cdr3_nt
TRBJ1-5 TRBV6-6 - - CASSSGQQRNQPQHF TGTGCCAGCAGTTCCGGACAGCAGCGCAATCAGCCCCAGCATTTT
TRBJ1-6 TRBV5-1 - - CASSLTEGSYIVSPLHF TGCGCCAGCAGCTTGACAGAGGGCTCCTATATCGTTTCACCCCTCCACTTT
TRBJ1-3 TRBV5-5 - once CASSSGFSGNTIYF TGTGCCAGCAGCTCGGGTTTCTCTGGAAACACCATATATTTT
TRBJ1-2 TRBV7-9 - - CASRPDSLNYGYTF TGTGCCAGCAGACCGGACAGCCTTAACTATGGCTACACCTTC
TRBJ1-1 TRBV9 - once CASSAGAGSNTEAFF TGTGCCAGCAGCGCAGGGGCCGGGTCGAACACTGAAGCTTTCTTT
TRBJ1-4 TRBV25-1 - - CASSEWGRGDEKLFF TGTGCCAGCAGTGAATGGGGCAGGGGTGATGAAAAACTGTTTTTT
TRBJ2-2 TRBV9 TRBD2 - CASSVASGGGIGELFF TGTGCCAGCAGCGTAGCGAGTGGCGGGGGAATCGGGGAGCTGTTTTTT
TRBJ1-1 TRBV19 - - CASSTGTRSTEAFF TGTGCCAGTAGTACGGGCACCCGTTCGACTGAAGCTTTCTTT
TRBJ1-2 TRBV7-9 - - CASSLGVYYGYTF TGTGCCAGCAGCTTAGGGGTCTACTATGGCTACACCTTC
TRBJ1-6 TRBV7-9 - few CASTTEGNNSPLHF TGTGCCAGCACAACTGAGGGTAATAATTCACCCCTCCACTTT
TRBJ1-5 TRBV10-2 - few CARTSGVKSNQPQHF TGCGCCAGAACTTCGGGGGTGAAAAGCAATCAGCCCCAGCATTTT
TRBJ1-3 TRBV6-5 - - CASSTVGSGNTIYF TGTGCCAGCAGTACGGTTGGCTCTGGAAACACCATATATTTT
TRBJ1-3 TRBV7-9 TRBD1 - CASSNRQGTGNTIYF TGTGCCAGCAGTAACCGACAGGGGACTGGAAACACCATATATTTT
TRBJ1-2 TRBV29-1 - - CSVDWILGRDYGYTF TGCAGCGTTGATTGGATATTGGGTAGGGACTATGGCTACACCTTC
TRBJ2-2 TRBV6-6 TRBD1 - CASSSTGDNTGELFF TGTGCCAGCAGTTCCACAGGGGACAACACCGGGGAGCTGTTTTTT
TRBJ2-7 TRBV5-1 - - CASSSHYEQYF TGCGCCAGCAGCTCTCACTACGAGCAGTACTTC
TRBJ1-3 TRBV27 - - CASSLRNGAGNTIYF TGTGCCAGCAGTTTACGGAATGGTGCTGGAAACACCATATATTTT
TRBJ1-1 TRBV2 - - CASSEVGQVGAFF TGTGCCAGCAGTGAGGTTGGACAAGTCGGAGCTTTCTTT
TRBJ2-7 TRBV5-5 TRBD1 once CASSSGTAYYEQYF TGTGCCAGCAGCTCCGGGACAGCTTACTACGAGCAGTACTTC
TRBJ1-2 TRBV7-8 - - CASSPTGRDYGYTF TGTGCCAGCAGCCCAACAGGTCGGGACTATGGCTACACCTTC
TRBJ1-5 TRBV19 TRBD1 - CASSIGQGNQPQHF TGTGCCAGTAGTATCGGACAGGGCAATCAGCCCCAGCATTTT
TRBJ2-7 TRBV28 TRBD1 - CASTTGGQGHYEQYF TGTGCCAGCACTACCGGGGGACAGGGGCACTACGAGCAGTACTTC
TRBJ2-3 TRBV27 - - CASSLFGPSTDTQYF TGTGCCAGCAGTTTATTCGGACCAAGCACAGATACGCAGTATTTT
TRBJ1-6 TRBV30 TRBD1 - CAWSLGQGSSPLHF TGTGCCTGGAGTTTGGGACAGGGATCTTCACCCCTCCACTTT
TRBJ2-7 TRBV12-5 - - CASGLDTGISYEQYF TGTGCTAGTGGTTTGGATACCGGGATCTCCTACGAGCAGTACTTC
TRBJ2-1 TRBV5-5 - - CASSLIQGGYNEQFF TGTGCCAGCAGCTTGATCCAGGGGGGATACAATGAGCAGTTCTTC
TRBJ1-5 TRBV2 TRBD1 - CASRRQGGSNQPQHF TGTGCCAGCAGACGACAGGGCGGGAGCAATCAGCCCCAGCATTTT
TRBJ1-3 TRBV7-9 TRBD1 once CASSSNRGQGNTIYF TGTGCCAGCAGCTCAAACAGGGGGCAAGGAAACACCATATATTTT
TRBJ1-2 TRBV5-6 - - CASTTDIPYGYTF TGTGCCAGCACCACCGACATCCCATATGGCTACACCTTC
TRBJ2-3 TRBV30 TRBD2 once CAYSGGTDTQYF TGTGCCTATAGCGGGGGAACAGATACGCAGTATTTT
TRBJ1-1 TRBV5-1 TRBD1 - CASSLARDRSNTEAFF TGCGCCAGCAGCTTGGCTCGGGACAGATCAAACACTGAAGCTTTCTTT
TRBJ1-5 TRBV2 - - CASSNGNQPQHF TGTGCCAGCTCCAATGGGAATCAGCCCCAGCATTTT
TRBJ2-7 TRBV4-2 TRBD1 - CASSSPGTDLYEQYF TGTGCCAGCAGCTCTCCCGGGACAGACTTGTACGAGCAGTACTTC
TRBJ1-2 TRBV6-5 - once CASRPTGTGYTF TGTGCCAGCAGACCCACAGGTACTGGCTACACCTTC
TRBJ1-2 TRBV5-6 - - CASSVQDGYTF TGTGCCAGCAGCGTTCAAGACGGCTACACCTTC
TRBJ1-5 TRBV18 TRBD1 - CASSLDRVNIGNQPQHF TGTGCCAGCTCACTCGACAGGGTGAATATTGGCAATCAGCCCCAGCATTTT
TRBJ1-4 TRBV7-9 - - CASSLGRLNQRATNEKLFF TGTGCCAGCAGCTTAGGCAGGCTTAATCAACGGGCAACTAATGAAAAACTGTTTTTT
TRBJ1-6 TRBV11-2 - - CASSLVTRDSPLHF TGTGCCAGCAGCTTAGTCACTAGAGATTCACCCCTCCACTTT
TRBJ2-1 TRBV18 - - CASSPAGDSKKFF TGTGCCAGCTCACCCGCGGGGGACAGCAAAAAGTTCTTC
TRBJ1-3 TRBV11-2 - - CASSLAGARKGNTIYF TGTGCCAGCAGCTTAGCAGGGGCTCGTAAGGGAAACACCATATATTTT
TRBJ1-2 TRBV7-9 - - CASSFQGAEGGYTF TGTGCCAGCAGCTTTCAAGGGGCCGAGGGCGGCTACACCTTC
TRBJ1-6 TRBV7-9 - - CATREGEGVSNSPLHF TGTGCCACCCGGGAGGGGGAAGGTGTGAGTAATTCACCCCTCCACTTT
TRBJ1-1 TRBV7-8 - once CASSLLRNTEAFF TGTGCCAGCAGTTTACTACGGAACACTGAAGCTTTCTTT
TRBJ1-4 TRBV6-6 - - CASSNEGRPNEKLFF TGTGCCAGCAGTAATGAGGGTAGGCCTAATGAAAAACTGTTTTTT
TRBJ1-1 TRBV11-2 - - CASSLDGAANTEAFF TGTGCCAGCAGCTTAGATGGGGCGGCGAACACTGAAGCTTTCTTT
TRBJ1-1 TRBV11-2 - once CASSPNGGYTEAFF TGTGCCAGCAGCCCGAATGGGGGCTACACTGAAGCTTTCTTT
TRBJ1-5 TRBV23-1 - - CASSGRSGVSNQPQHF TGCGCCAGCAGCGGTAGGAGCGGGGTTAGCAATCAGCCCCAGCATTTT
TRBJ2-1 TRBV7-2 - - CASSLRSSSYNEQFF TGTGCCAGCAGCTTACGGTCTAGCTCCTACAATGAGCAGTTCTTC
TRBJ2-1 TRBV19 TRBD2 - CASGSGGNPYNEQFF TGTGCCAGTGGCAGCGGGGGGAACCCCTACAATGAGCAGTTCTTC
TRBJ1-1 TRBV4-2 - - CASSQDVRVNNMNTEAFF TGTGCCAGCAGCCAAGACGTTAGGGTGAACAATATGAACACTGAAGCTTTCTTT
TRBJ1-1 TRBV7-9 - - CASSLDLVNTEAFF TGTGCCAGCAGCTTGGACCTAGTGAACACTGAAGCTTTCTTT
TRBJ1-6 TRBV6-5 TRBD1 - CATAGGGYNSPLHF TGTGCCACCGCAGGGGGCGGGTATAATTCACCCCTCCACTTT
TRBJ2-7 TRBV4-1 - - CASSARSVGVPYEQYF TGCGCCAGCAGTGCCCGCTCCGTTGGGGTCCCTTACGAGCAGTACTTC
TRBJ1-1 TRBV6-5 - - CASSYRVTNTEAFF TGTGCCAGCAGTTACAGGGTAACTAACACTGAAGCTTTCTTT
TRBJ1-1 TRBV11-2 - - CASSRRDKGRANTEAFF TGTGCCAGCAGCCGTAGGGATAAGGGCCGTGCGAACACTGAAGCTTTCTTT
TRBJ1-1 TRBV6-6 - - CASSYSDYRNTEAFF TGTGCCAGCAGTTACTCAGATTATAGAAACACTGAAGCTTTCTTT
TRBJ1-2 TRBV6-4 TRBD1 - CASSHPGQGSLNTF TGTGCCAGCAGTCACCCGGGACAGGGGTCTTTGAACACCTTC